These 10 T cell receptor beta chains originate from one sample sequenced in a study of PD-1 blockade in mismatch repair-deficient tumors. Assay: immunoSEQ multiplex PCR; the TCRdb copy retains only in-frame clones and omits some. Altogether some 120,000 clones are present, 70% to 90% being singletons, with the ten largest covering about 14%. The sequenced sample was peripheral blood, obtained 44 weeks after starting pembrolizumab. The receptors come from an adult with mismatch repair-deficient cancer.

J is TRBJ2-7 and V is TRBV11-3, with 9 positions matching TRBD2. The CDR3 contains 13 residues. Germline V gene lookup returns CDR1 SGHNT and CDR2 YENEEA. Losses at the gene ends were 8 bases for V and 6 bases for J; bases not matched to a gene: 8. DNA for the CDR3: TGTGCCAGCGGCGGGGGGGTAAAGTCCGAGCAGTACTTC. Translation gives CASGGGVKSEQYF.

The chain combines TRBV28 with TRBJ1-1, with D hard to call. Germline lookup yields CDR1 MDHEN and CDR2 SYDVKM. V was pared by 6 bases and J by 6 bases, with 11 bases between. The CDR3 spans 12 residues. Written as DNA, the CDR3 is TGTGCCAGCAGCCCAGTACCGGCTGAAGCTTTCTTT. As protein: CASSPVPAEAFF.

This chain links TRBV27 with TRBJ2-2, with TRBD1 matching 8 bases. This CDR3 region has 16 residues. The V and J ends lost 4 bases and 1 base, in that order; junction bases with no gene match: 5. Germline CDR1 is MNHEY and CDR2 is SMNVEV (reference sequence). The CDR3 DNA reads TGTGCCAGCAGTTCAACAGGGGGAAGGAACACCGGGGAGCTGTTTTTT. Its protein is CASSSTGGRNTGELFF.

The V and J genes are TRBV4-1 and TRBJ2-2; perhaps TRBD1 as D (6 bases). CDR3 length: 16 amino acids. Trimming cost V 4 bases and J 1 base, with 13 bases left between them. Germline CDR1 MGHRA, CDR2 YSYEKL. The CDR3 region has the DNA TGCGCCAGCAGCCCAGATCCGGGACAGAACACCGGGGAGCTGTTTTTT. Translation gives CASSPDPGQNTGELFF.

The chain has TRBV29-1 and TRBJ2-5, with 9 bases aligning to TRBD2. The CDR3 is 13 residues long. The V segment lost 4 bases and the J segment 1 base; nucleotides outside the gene matches: 1. Germline CDR1 reads SQVTM; CDR2 reads ANQGSEA. The CDR3 DNA reads TGCAGCGTTGGACTAGCGGCCCAAGAGACCCAGTACTTC. Protein: CSVGLAAQETQYF.

The V gene is TRBV10-1, the J gene TRBJ2-2; D is possibly TRBD2 (6 bases). Germline values: CDR1 WNHNN, CDR2 SYGVQD (reference sequence). Trimming took off 3 bases at V and 0 bases at J, with 11 bases between the two ends. The CDR3 length is 16 residues. The CDR3 nucleotides are TGCGCCAGCAGTGATCCGGGAGAGGCGAACACCGGGGAGCTGTTTTTT. Its protein product is CASSDPGEANTGELFF.

The V and J genes are TRBV6-5 and TRBJ1-1, with D perhaps TRBD1 (5 bases). Trimming pared 2 bases from V and 8 bases from J, leaving 9 bases between. Germline CDR1 MNHEY, CDR2 SVGAGI. The CDR3 runs to 12 residues. In DNA form, the CDR3 reads TGTGCCAGCAGTTACGGGGGTTCCGAAGCTTTCTTT. It specifies CASSYGGSEAFF.

This rearrangement joins TRBV6-1 to TRBJ2-2, with D possibly matching TRBD2 (5 bases). V was clipped by 6 bases and J by 6 bases, with 8 bases between them. Germline CDR1 and CDR2: MNHNS and SASEGT. The CDR3 is made up of 12 amino acids. CDR3 residues: CASSGISGELFF. CDR3 nucleotide sequence: TGTGCCAGCAGCGGGATTTCCGGGGAGCTGTTTTTT.

J is TRBJ2-1 and V is TRBV28, with 11 bases aligning to TRBD2. The CDR3 extends over 15 amino acids. Germline CDR1 and CDR2: MDHEN and SYDVKM. V lost 3 bases and J lost 8; bases outside the gene matches: 6. CDR3 in DNA: TGTGCCAGCAGTTTGGGGACTAGCGGTTGGGATGAGCAGTTCTTC. This encodes CASSLGTSGWDEQFF.

The CDR3 sequence: CASSSGRGPGNIQYF. CDR3 coding DNA: TGTGCCAGCAGCTCCGGTCGGGGGCCTGGAAACATTCAGTACTTC. V usage is TRBV7-2 and J usage is TRBJ2-4; the D gene could be TRBD1 or TRBD2 (6 bases each). The CDR3 sequence is 15 residues long. Per the germline V gene, CDR1 is SGHTA and CDR2 is FQGNSA. V lost 4 bases to trimming and J lost 6 bases, with 16 bases between them.